This T cell receptor beta chain derives from a study of regulatory T cells in long-lasting Graves disease. CDR3 length: 14 residues. Deletions cut 5 bases from V and 2 bases from J, with 13 bases between. Germline V lookup: CDR1 MNHEY, CDR2 SVGEGT. For this clonotype: This likely traces to a read error, being one base from a far larger clone.

Assembly of TCR beta libraries relied on iRepertoire HTBI primers together with Arm-PCR of CDR3 regions. In the authors' workflow: Taken together, the samples had fewer than 65 TRBV and approximately 13 TRBJ segments identified. Via MiXCR, TCRdb re-called the multiplex PCR reads, giving one row per CDR3 protein. In this record, the V and J calls reflect TCRdb's handling and not the investigators' own analysis. The sample shows 450,000 to 600,000 distinct CDR3 sequences, under 20% of them seen only once. Time point noted: newly diagnosed GD, antithyroid drugs for less than 3 months. From PBMCs, RNA was extracted and then used to make the TCR library. It was an endocrinology department in Xi'an, China, that provided the patients. The sample also formed part of further work on T cells in Graves' hyperthyroidism and ophthalmopathy.

The material was peripheral blood mononuclear cells (PBMCs), obtained at new diagnosis, from a patient treated with antithyroid drugs. J is TRBJ2-7 and V is TRBV6-2 or TRBV6-3; maybe TRBD2 (5 bases). This receptor was obtained from a man between 35 and 55 years old with Graves disease. For the CDR3, the DNA is TGTGCCAGCAGTATAGCGAGAGGTACCTACGAGCAGTACTTC. Amino acid sequence: CASSIARGTYEQYF.